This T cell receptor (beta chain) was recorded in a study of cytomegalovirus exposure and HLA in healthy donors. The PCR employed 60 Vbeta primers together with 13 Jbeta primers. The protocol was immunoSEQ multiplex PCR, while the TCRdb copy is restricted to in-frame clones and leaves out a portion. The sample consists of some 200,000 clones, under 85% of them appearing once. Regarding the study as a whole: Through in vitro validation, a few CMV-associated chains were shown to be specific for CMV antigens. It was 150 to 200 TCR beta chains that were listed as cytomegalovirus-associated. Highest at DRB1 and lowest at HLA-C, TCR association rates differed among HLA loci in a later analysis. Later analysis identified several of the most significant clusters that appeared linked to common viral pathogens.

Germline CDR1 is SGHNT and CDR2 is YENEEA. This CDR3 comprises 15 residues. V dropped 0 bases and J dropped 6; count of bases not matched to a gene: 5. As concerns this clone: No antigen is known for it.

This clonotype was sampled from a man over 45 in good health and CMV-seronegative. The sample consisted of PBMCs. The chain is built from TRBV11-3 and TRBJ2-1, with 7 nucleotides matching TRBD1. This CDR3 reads CASSLDRDRVNEQFF. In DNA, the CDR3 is TGTGCCAGCAGCTTAGACCGCGACAGGGTCAATGAGCAGTTCTTC.